This T cell receptor beta chain was identified during a study of blood T cell repertoires in COVID-19. Study information: Spain, Italy and the United States supplied samples that represented acute and convalescent COVID-19.

Trimming removed 2 bases at V and 3 bases at J, with 14 bases between. From germline, CDR1 is SGHRS and CDR2 YFSETQ. This CDR3 comprises 16 residues. In the source study's methods: By means of reference gene primer amplification, nucleated cell counts were estimated. Clones were sequenced by immunoSEQ multiplex PCR, and TCRdb holds only the in-frame ones, with some missing. The D gene and trimming were derived from the DNA, and the V and J assignments and clone size from that table. The profile shows some 69,000 clones, over 85% of them singletons. The chain has TRBV5-1 and TRBJ1-4; D ambiguous. The origin of this receptor is a man aged 60-69 years with acute or convalescent COVID-19. Material: peripheral blood. CDR3: CASSFGSSKANEKLFF. CDR3 nucleotide sequence: TGCGCCAGCAGCTTCGGGTCCTCAAAAGCTAATGAAAAACTGTTTTTT.